Only one count was recorded for the clone carrying this T cell receptor beta chain. What it recognizes is unknown. This sample is drawn from a study of OX40 agonist ivuxolimab in advanced cancers. Study at large: Patients in the trial were receiving intravenous ivuxolimab every 2 weeks, at doses of 0.01 to 10 mg/kg. There were three patients with partial responses, one having hepatocellular carcinoma and two cutaneous melanoma. Broader study findings: CD4+ and CD8+ blood T cells expanded clonally by week 6 at 0.1 to 3.0 mg/kg.

Assay: immunoSEQ multiplex PCR; the TCRdb copy retains only in-frame clones and omits some. Of around 72,000 clones in the sample, 88% were seen once. There are 13 residues in the CDR3. Germline assignment: CDR1 MGHRA and CDR2 YSYEKL. Trimming removed 2 bases from V and 9 bases from J, with 10 bases in between. Autoimmune disease history or systemic immunosuppression meant exclusion. This chain uses TRBV4-1 with TRBJ2-2, with a tentative D call TRBD1 (6 bases). The specimen comprised CD4+ or CD8+ T cells sorted from blood, sampled in a trial of the OX40 agonist ivuxolimab. This TCR derives from an adult with an advanced solid tumor such as melanoma, head and neck, liver or kidney cancer. CDR3 DNA: TGCGCCAGCAGCCAACTCCGGGACAGGGAGCTGTTTTTT. Encoded protein: CASSQLRDRELFF.